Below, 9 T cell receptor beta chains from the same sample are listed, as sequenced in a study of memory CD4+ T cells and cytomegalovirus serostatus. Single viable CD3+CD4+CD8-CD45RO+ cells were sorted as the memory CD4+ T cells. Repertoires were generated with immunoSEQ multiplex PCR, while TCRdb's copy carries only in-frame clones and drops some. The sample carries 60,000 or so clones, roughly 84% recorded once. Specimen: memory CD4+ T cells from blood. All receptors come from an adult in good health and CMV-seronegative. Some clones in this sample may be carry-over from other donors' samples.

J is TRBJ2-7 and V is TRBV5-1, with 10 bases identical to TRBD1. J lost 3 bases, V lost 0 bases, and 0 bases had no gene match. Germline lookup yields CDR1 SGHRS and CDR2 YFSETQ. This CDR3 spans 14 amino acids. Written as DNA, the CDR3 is TGCGCCAGCAGCTTGGGGGACAGGGGCTACGAGCAGTACTTC. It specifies CASSLGDRGYEQYF.

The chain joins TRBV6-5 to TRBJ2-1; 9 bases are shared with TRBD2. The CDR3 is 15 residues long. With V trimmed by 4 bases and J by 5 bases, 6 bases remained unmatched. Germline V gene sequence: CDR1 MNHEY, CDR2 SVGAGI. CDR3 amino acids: CASSSRREGNNEQFF. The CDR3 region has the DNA TGTGCCAGCAGTTCGCGGCGGGAGGGAAACAATGAGCAGTTCTTC.

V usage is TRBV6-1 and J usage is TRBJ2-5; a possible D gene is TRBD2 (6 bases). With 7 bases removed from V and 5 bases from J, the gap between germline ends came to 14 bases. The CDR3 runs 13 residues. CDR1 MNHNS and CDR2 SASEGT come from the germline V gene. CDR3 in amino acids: CASTQTRMETQYF. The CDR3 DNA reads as TGTGCCAGCACCCAGACTAGGATGGAGACCCAGTACTTC.

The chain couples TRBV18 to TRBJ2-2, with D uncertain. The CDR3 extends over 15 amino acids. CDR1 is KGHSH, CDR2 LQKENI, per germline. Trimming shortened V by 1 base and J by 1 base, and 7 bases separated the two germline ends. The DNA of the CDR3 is TGTGCCAGCTCACCACTGGGTCAGAACACCGGGGAGCTGTTTTTT. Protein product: CASSPLGQNTGELFF.

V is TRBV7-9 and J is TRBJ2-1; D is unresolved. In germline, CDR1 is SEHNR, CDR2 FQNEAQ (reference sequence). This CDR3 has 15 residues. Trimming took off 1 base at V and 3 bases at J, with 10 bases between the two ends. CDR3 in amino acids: CASSLGPQVYNEQFF. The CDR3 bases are TGTGCCAGCAGCTTAGGACCCCAGGTCTACAATGAGCAGTTCTTC.

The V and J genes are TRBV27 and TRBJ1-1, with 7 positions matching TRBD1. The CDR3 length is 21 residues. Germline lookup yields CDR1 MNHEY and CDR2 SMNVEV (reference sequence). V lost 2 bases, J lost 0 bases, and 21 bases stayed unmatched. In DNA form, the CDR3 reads TGTGCCAGCAGTTTACCCCCCGGGACTCCGAAAAATGGGACAGTGAACACTGAAGCTTTCTTT. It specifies CASSLPPGTPKNGTVNTEAFF.

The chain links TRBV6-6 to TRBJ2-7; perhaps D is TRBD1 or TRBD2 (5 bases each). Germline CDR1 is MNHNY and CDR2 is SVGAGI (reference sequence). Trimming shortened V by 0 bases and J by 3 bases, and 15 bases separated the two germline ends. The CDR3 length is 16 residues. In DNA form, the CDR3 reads TGTGCCAGCAGTTACTCCGGGACCTTGAGTAACTACGAGCAGTACTTC. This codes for CASSYSGTLSNYEQYF.

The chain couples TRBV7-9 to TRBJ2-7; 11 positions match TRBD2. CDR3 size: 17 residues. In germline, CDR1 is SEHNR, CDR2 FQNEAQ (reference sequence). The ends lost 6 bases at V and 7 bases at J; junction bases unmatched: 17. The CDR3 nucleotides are TGTGCCAGCAGTCCGGGACTAGCGGCTGAGCCCGGGCGGGAGCAGTACTTC. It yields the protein CASSPGLAAEPGREQYF.

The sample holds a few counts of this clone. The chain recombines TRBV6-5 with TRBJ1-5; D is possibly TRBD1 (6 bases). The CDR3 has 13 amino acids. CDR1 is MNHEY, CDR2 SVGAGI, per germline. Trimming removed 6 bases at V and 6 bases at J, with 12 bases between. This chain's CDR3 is CASRHTGSQPQHF. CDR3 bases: TGTGCCAGCAGACACACAGGGAGTCAGCCCCAGCATTTT.